The 2 T cell receptor beta chains listed next were all sequenced from one sample in a study of blood T cell repertoires in COVID-19. Clones were sequenced by immunoSEQ multiplex PCR, and TCRdb holds only the in-frame ones, with some missing. The sample carries approximately 290,000 clones, around 90% recorded once. Material for sequencing was peripheral blood. The receptor source for this set is a man between 18 and 35 years old with active or convalescent COVID-19.

The chain is built from TRBV2 and TRBJ2-2; maybe TRBD1 (6 bases). The CDR3 extends over 15 amino acids. Trimming cost V 7 bases and J 6 bases, with 18 bases left between them. Per germline, CDR1 SNHLY and CDR2 FYNNEI. CDR3 sequence (DNA): TGTGCCAGCATAGTTCTAGCCGCAGGGGCCGGGGAGCTGTTTTTT. Translation: CASIVLAAGAGELFF. The variable domain in full, completed from reference TRBV2 and TRBJ2-2, reads EPEVTQTPSHQVTQMGQEVILRCVPISNHLYFYWYRQILGQKVEFLVSFYNNEISEKSEIFDDQFSVERPDGSNFTLKIRSTKLEDSAMYFCASIVLAAGAGELFFGEGSRLTVL.

This clone was detected once. This chain links TRBV29-1 with TRBJ1-6; TRBD1 matches 7 bases. V was pared by 5 bases and J by 6 bases, with 7 bases of the junction left unmatched. Per germline, CDR1 SQVTM and CDR2 ANQGSEA. The CDR3 extends over 14 amino acids. CDR3 sequence: CSVKMGQLNSPLHF. CDR3 DNA sequence: TGCAGCGTTAAGATGGGACAGCTTAATTCACCCCTCCACTTT.